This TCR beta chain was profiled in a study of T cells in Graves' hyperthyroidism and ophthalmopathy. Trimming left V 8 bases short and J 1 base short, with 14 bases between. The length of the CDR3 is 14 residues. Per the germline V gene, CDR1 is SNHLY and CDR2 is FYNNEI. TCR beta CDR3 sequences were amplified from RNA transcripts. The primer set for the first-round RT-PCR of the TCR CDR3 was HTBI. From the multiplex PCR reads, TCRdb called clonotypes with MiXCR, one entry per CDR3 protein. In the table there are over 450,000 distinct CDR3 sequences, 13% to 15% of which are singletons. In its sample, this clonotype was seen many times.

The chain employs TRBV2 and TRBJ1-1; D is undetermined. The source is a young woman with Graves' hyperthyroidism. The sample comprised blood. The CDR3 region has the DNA TGTGCCAGCGAGTTAGACGGGCCGAACACTGAAGCTTTCTTT. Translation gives CASELDGPNTEAFF. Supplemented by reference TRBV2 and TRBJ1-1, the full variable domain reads EPEVTQTPSHQVTQMGQEVILRCVPISNHLYFYWYRQILGQKVEFLVSFYNNEISEKSEIFDDQFSVERPDGSNFTLKIRSTKLEDSAMYFCASELDGPNTEAFFGQGTRLTVV.